The 28 T cell receptor beta chains given below trace back to one sample, sequenced in a study of blood T cell repertoires in COVID-19. Assay used: immunoSEQ multiplex PCR; TCRdb lists only in-frame clones, some missing. Seen here are about 320,000 clones, around 86% observed once, and the top ten hold 4.5% to 6.5%. The sample taken for sequencing was PBMCs or T cells enriched from blood (not recorded which). The receptors were gathered from a man between 60 and 75 years old who had recovered from COVID-19.

The chain combines TRBV24-1 with TRBJ2-1, with TRBD1 matching over 7 bases. Germline loops: CDR1 KGHDR, CDR2 SFDVKD. J gave up 1 base and V 3 bases, and 11 bases lay outside the gene matches. The length of the CDR3 is 18 residues. CDR3 sequence: CATSDPLSTGKSYNEQFF. For the CDR3, the DNA is TGTGCCACCAGTGATCCGCTTTCGACAGGGAAATCCTACAATGAGCAGTTCTTC.

The V call is TRBV6-2 or TRBV6-3, the J call TRBJ1-1; the D gene is possibly TRBD1 (5 bases). V gave up 2 bases and J gave up 0 bases, with 7 bases separating them. CDR1 and CDR2 from the germline V gene are MNHEY and SVGEGT. The CDR3 totals 14 residues. CDR3 sequence: CASSYRGMNTEAFF. As DNA, the CDR3 is TGTGCCAGCAGTTACAGGGGCATGAACACTGAAGCTTTCTTT.

The V call is TRBV4-1, the J call TRBJ2-1, with 10 bases matching TRBD1. The trim removed 6 bases at V and 5 bases at J, leaving 16 bases unmatched. This CDR3 spans 18 amino acids. Germline values: CDR1 MGHRA, CDR2 YSYEKL. The CDR3 sequence: CASSLAYLGTGVDNEQFF. The DNA for the CDR3 is TGCGCCAGCAGTCTAGCTTACCTCGGGACAGGGGTTGACAATGAGCAGTTCTTC.

V usage is TRBV7-9 and J usage is TRBJ1-6; 8 bases are shared with TRBD1. Germline loops: CDR1 SEHNR, CDR2 FQNEAQ (reference sequence). Trimming cost V 5 bases and J 3 bases; bases outside gene matches: 9. The CDR3 runs 17 residues. The CDR3 bases are TGTGCCAGCAGCCCTGGACAGGGTGTAGACTATAATTCACCCCTCCACTTT. Protein: CASSPGQGVDYNSPLHF. The whole variable domain, remainder taken from reference TRBV7-9 and TRBJ1-6, is DTGVSQNPRHKITKRGQNVTFRCDPISEHNRLYWYRQTLGQGPEFLTYFQNEAQLEKSRLLSDRFSAERPKGSFSTLEIQRTEQGDSAMYLCASSPGQGVDYNSPLHFGNGTRLTVT.

The chain couples TRBV20-1 to TRBJ2-3; 9 nucleotides line up with TRBD2. V trimming: 3 bases; J trimming: 1 base; junction bases outside the gene matches: 5. CDR1 and CDR2 (germline): DFQATT, SNEGSKA (reference sequence). The CDR3 spans 15 residues. The CDR3 coding sequence is TGCAGTGCTAGTAGCGCTAGCGGGGGCACAGATACGCAGTATTTT. It translates to CSASSASGGTDTQYF.

The gene calls are TRBV10-1 and TRBJ2-1; D unclear. Germline-derived CDR1 and CDR2 are WNHNN and SYGVQD (reference sequence). V was pared by 0 bases and J by 0 bases, with 9 bases between. The CDR3 is 16 amino acids. CDR3 DNA sequence: TGCGCCAGCAGTGAGTCGAGAAGTATCTCCTACAATGAGCAGTTCTTC. This sequence encodes CASSESRSISYNEQFF.

The chain links TRBV28 to TRBJ2-7, with 10 bases aligning to TRBD1. Germline V lookup: CDR1 MDHEN, CDR2 SYDVKM. After removal of 10 bases from V and 2 bases from J, the junction contained 14 bases not matched to a gene. The CDR3 consists of 16 residues. CDR3 protein: CATNSPPGQGTYEQYF. The CDR3 coding sequence is TGTGCCACAAACAGCCCCCCGGGACAGGGGACCTACGAGCAGTACTTC.

The chain couples TRBV3-1 (or the pseudogene TRBV3-2) to TRBJ1-6; D is uncertain. V was trimmed by 4 bases and J by 3 bases, leaving 7 bases between them. Germline V CDR1 and CDR2: LGHDT, YNNKEL (reference sequence). This CDR3 comprises 14 residues. The CDR3, as DNA: TGTGCCAGCAGCCCGCAGAACTATAATTCACCCCTCCACTTT. Translated, it gives CASSPQNYNSPLHF.

The chain carries TRBV6-1 and TRBJ1-1; D is unresolved. CDR1 is MNHNS and CDR2 is SASEGT in the germline V gene. Trimming took off 3 bases at V and 2 bases at J, with 13 bases between the two ends. The CDR3 is 15 residues long. The CDR3 DNA reads TGTGCCAGCAGTGAGAGATCAGGTTTTAACACTGAAGCTTTCTTT. It encodes CASSERSGFNTEAFF.

This chain connects TRBV7-6 to TRBJ2-5, with TRBD1 matching over 7 bases. Germline V gives CDR1 SGHVS, CDR2 FNYEAQ. J lost 2 bases, V lost 0 bases, and 3 bases had no gene match. The CDR3 runs 15 residues. The CDR3 DNA reads as TGTGCCAGCAGCTTAGCGTCGGGACAGCAAGAGACCCAGTACTTC. As protein: CASSLASGQQETQYF.

The V call is TRBV7-2, the J call TRBJ2-5, with 10 positions matching TRBD2. After removal of 2 bases from V and 4 bases from J, the junction contained 10 bases not matched to a gene. Germline assignment: CDR1 SGHTA and CDR2 FQGNSA. This CDR3 contains 17 residues. Here the CDR3 reads CASSLNPPSGSPETQYF. The DNA of the CDR3 is TGTGCCAGCAGCTTAAACCCCCCTAGCGGGAGCCCAGAGACCCAGTACTTC.

The J gene is TRBJ2-1, the V gene TRBV27; the match to TRBD2 covers 7 bases. There are 15 residues in the CDR3. Germline-derived CDR1 and CDR2 are MNHEY and SMNVEV (reference sequence). The ends lost 4 bases at V and 8 bases at J; junction bases unmatched: 11. DNA of the CDR3: TGTGCCAGCAGTTCCCGCGGGAGCAGCGAGGATGAGCAGTTCTTC. Amino acid sequence: CASSSRGSSEDEQFF.

The chain employs TRBV29-1 and TRBJ2-1, with 9 bases matching TRBD2. Germline CDR1 reads SQVTM; CDR2 reads ANQGSEA. Trimming at V came to 5 bases and at J to 5 bases, leaving 4 bases not matched to a gene. The CDR3 is made up of 13 amino acids. As DNA, the CDR3 is TGCAGCGTTCTAAGACTAGCGGACAATGAGCAGTTCTTC. Translated, it gives CSVLRLADNEQFF.

This clone was seen once. The chain joins TRBV11-1 to TRBJ2-2; TRBD2 might be the D (5 bases). The V end was cut by 5 bases, the J end by 6 bases, with 13 bases between. This CDR3 contains 14 residues. The germline V gene has CDR1 SGHAT and CDR2 FQDESV (reference sequence). The CDR3: CASSRENGAGELFF. CDR3 in DNA: TGTGCCAGCAGCCGAGAGAACGGGGCCGGGGAGCTGTTTTTT.

This sequence joins TRBV28 and TRBJ1-2, with D perhaps TRBD1 (5 bases). V was clipped by 8 bases and J by 4 bases, with 23 bases between them. Germline loops: CDR1 MDHEN, CDR2 SYDVKM. CDR3 length: 16 amino acids. CDR3 sequence (DNA): TGTGCCAGCTCCCAAGGGGCAGGGAAACTATCCTATGGCTACACCTTC. Translation: CASSQGAGKLSYGYTF.

CDR3 DNA sequence: TGTGCCATCAGTGACGGTTCGTATCAGGGCGATGAGCAGTTCTTC. Protein: CAISDGSYQGDEQFF. The chain is built from TRBV10-3 and TRBJ2-1; a weak D match, TRBD1 (5 bases). With 3 bases removed from V and 8 bases from J, the gap between germline ends came to 17 bases. The germline V gene has CDR1 ENHRY and CDR2 SYGVKD. The CDR3 covers 15 residues.

This clone has just a few counts. V and J are TRBV19 and TRBJ2-5; 11 nucleotides line up with TRBD2. The germline V gene encodes CDR1 LNHDA and CDR2 SQIVND (reference sequence). Losses at the gene ends were 7 bases for V and 2 bases for J; bases not matched to a gene: 6. The CDR3 is 15 amino acids. The CDR3 region is CASTGGLAEQETQYF. The CDR3, as DNA: TGTGCCAGTACCGGGGGACTAGCGGAACAAGAGACCCAGTACTTC. The full variable domain, its missing parts supplied by reference TRBV19 and TRBJ2-5, is DGGITQSPKYLFRKEGQNVTLSCEQNLNHDAMYWYRQDPGQGLRLIYYSQIVNDFQKGDIAEGYSVSREKKESFPLTVTSAQKNPTAFYLCASTGGLAEQETQYFGPGTRLLVL.

The chain has TRBV24-1 and TRBJ2-7; TRBD1 matches at 10 bases. Trimming at V came to 6 bases and at J to 9 bases, leaving 7 bases not matched to a gene. The CDR3 consists of 13 residues. Germline values: CDR1 KGHDR, CDR2 SFDVKD. This CDR3 reads CATSLTGGAAQYF. The CDR3 nucleotides read TGTGCCACCAGTTTGACAGGGGGCGCTGCGCAGTACTTC.

Only one count was recorded for this clone. The chain is built from TRBV11-2 and TRBJ1-6; 7 nucleotides line up with TRBD1. V dropped 6 bases and J dropped 7; count of bases not matched to a gene: 9. Germline CDR1 is SGHAT and CDR2 is FQNNGV. CDR3 size: 15 residues. The DNA of the CDR3 is TGTGCCAGCAGGATACCCGGGACAGAAAATTCACCCCTCCACTTT. Translating gives CASRIPGTENSPLHF.

V is TRBV6-1 and J is TRBJ2-7; the D gene is possibly TRBD1 (6 bases). Germline V gene lookup returns CDR1 MNHNS and CDR2 SASEGT. This CDR3 region has 16 residues. Trimming cost V 4 bases and J 0 bases, with 16 bases left between them. The CDR3 is CASSVTAGTFSYEQYF. The CDR3 DNA reads as TGTGCCAGCAGTGTCACTGCCGGGACATTCTCCTACGAGCAGTACTTC.

The genes are TRBV5-4 and TRBJ1-2; D may be TRBD1 (6 bases). The ends were cut back, 4 bases at V and 2 bases at J, with 15 bases in the middle. The CDR3 has 15 residues. Germline CDR1 reads SGHNT; CDR2 reads YYREEE (reference sequence). The CDR3 nucleotides read TGTGCCAGCAGCACGAGGGACAAGATGAACTATGGCTACACCTTC. As protein: CASSTRDKMNYGYTF.

The chain links TRBV9 to TRBJ2-7, with 9 bases aligning to TRBD1. The CDR3 is made up of 14 amino acids. Germline V gives CDR1 SGDLS, CDR2 YYNGEE. The J segment lost 2 bases and the V segment lost 4 bases, leaving 4 bases of the junction unmatched. The CDR3 DNA sequence: TGTGCCAGCAGCCCCCGGACAGGGGCCTACGAGCAGTACTTC. Translated, it gives CASSPRTGAYEQYF. Filled out from reference TRBV9 and TRBJ2-7, the complete variable domain reads DSGVTQTPKHLITATGQRVTLRCSPRSGDLSVYWYQQSLDQGLQFLIQYYNGEERAKGNILERFSAQQFPDLHSELNLSSLELGDSALYFCASSPRTGAYEQYFGPGTRLTVT.

V is TRBV5-6 and J is TRBJ2-1, with 13 bases fitting TRBD2. V lost 2 bases and J lost 9; bases outside the gene matches: 5. Germline CDR1 reads SGHDT; CDR2 reads YYEEEE. This CDR3 comprises 15 residues. CDR3 in amino acids: CASSFRTSGRIEQFF. The CDR3 DNA sequence: TGTGCCAGCAGCTTCAGGACTAGCGGGAGAATTGAGCAGTTCTTC.

This sequence joins TRBV2 and TRBJ2-2; weak D call: TRBD2 (5 bases). V was pared by 6 bases and J by 4 bases, with 15 bases between. The CDR3 has 15 residues. In germline, CDR1 is SNHLY, CDR2 FYNNEI. The CDR3 sequence is CASRVLGVGTGELFF. The CDR3, as DNA: TGTGCCAGCAGAGTGTTGGGAGTGGGCACCGGGGAGCTGTTTTTT.

This clone was seen only once. This sequence joins TRBV19 and TRBJ2-7; possible D gene TRBD2, 6 bases. Trimming took off 4 bases at V and 2 bases at J, with 9 bases between the two ends. CDR1 and CDR2 from the germline V gene are LNHDA and SQIVND (reference sequence). CDR3 length: 13 residues. The CDR3 DNA reads as TGTGCCAGTAGTAGACTAGTAACCTACGAGCAGTACTTC. This encodes CASSRLVTYEQYF.

The chain has TRBV30 and TRBJ2-3; 8 positions match TRBD2. The V and J ends lost 4 bases and 4 bases, in that order; junction bases with no gene match: 10. The germline V gene encodes CDR1 GTSNPN and CDR2 SVGIG (reference sequence). The CDR3 is 15 residues long. The CDR3 region has the DNA TGTGCCTGGACCAGGTTTAGCGGGATGGCAGATACGCAGTATTTT. Its protein product is CAWTRFSGMADTQYF.

The V and J genes are TRBV3-1 (or the pseudogene TRBV3-2) and TRBJ1-4, with 7 bases fitting TRBD1. J was trimmed by 3 bases and V by 4 bases; bases with no gene match: 2. CDR1 and CDR2 from the germline V gene are LGHDT and YNNKEL (reference sequence). The CDR3 extends over 14 amino acids. CDR3 loop: CASSPGGANEKLFF. CDR3 coding DNA: TGTGCCAGCAGCCCAGGGGGAGCTAATGAAAAACTGTTTTTT.

CDR3 in amino acids: CASSGQGFGDTQYF. The CDR3 bases are TGTGCCAGCAGCGGCCAGGGATTTGGAGATACGCAGTATTTT. The chain links TRBV5-6 to TRBJ2-3; a possible D gene is TRBD1 (5 bases). Trimming left V 4 bases short and J 5 bases short, with 14 bases between. Germline CDR1 SGHDT, CDR2 YYEEEE. This CDR3 has 14 residues.